A selection of T cell receptor beta chains follows, all from one sample in a study of regulatory T cells in long-lasting Graves disease. TCRdb redid the calling of the multiplex PCR reads with MiXCR, one entry per CDR3 protein. The sample consists of 650,000 to 700,000 distinct CDR3 sequences, 25% to 30% of them appearing once. This sample comprised peripheral blood mononuclear cells (PBMCs), obtained when the disease was refractory, from a patient treated with antithyroid drugs. The receptors come from a female donor with Graves disease. CDR3s include the opening cysteine and the closing phenylalanine or tryptophan. A D gene is named only where the DNA matches it firmly.

TRBD1 TRBV2 CASSQDRARSGANVLTF
- TRBV25-1 CASTKGRNTEAFF
- TRBV7-3 CASSLPPGGGGVETQYF
- TRBV15 CATRSSGANVLTF
- TRBV5-6 CASSFSGSHQPQHF
- TRBV28 CASCSPGAPYEQYF
- TRBV2 CASLRGSPTGGYGYTF
- TRBV28 CASSFLRIQETQYF
- TRBV2 CASSSQQGGLKGYTF
- TRBV7-3 CASSLMGGTTNTEAFF
- TRBV2 CASSDPGEGLGYTF
TRBD1 TRBV6-1 CASSEGQGAQPQHF
- TRBV3-1 CASSQDNREGSEQYF
- TRBV7-9 CASSLGGVNSQPQHF
- TRBV28 CASSLAQLRNGYTF
TRBD2 TRBV15 CATSRLAGPQYF
TRBD1 TRBV6-2/TRBV6-3 CASSQTGLFEQFF
- TRBV6-1 CASSPSQGPYEQYF
- TRBV5-1 CASSLGPGSYTGELFF
- TRBV12-3/TRBV12-4 CASSLKGTDTQYF
- TRBV6-2/TRBV6-3 CASSYSPGGIGKLFF
- TRBV7-9 CASSLERGGWRGNQPQHF
- TRBV7-6 CASSLGMGGLQPQHF
- TRBV12-3/TRBV12-4 CASSFLFQASNQPQHF
- TRBV27 CASTLGTEAFF
TRBD1 TRBV11-1 CASSFPGQGRNEQYF
TRBD1 TRBV20-1 CSAEREGAWQPQHF
- TRBV28 CASSVAPSYGYTF
- TRBV12-3/TRBV12-4 CASNDRLPTDTQYF
TRBD1 TRBV5-1 CASSLGTVSGNTIYF
- TRBV7-9 CASTQAGGSETQYF
TRBD1 TRBV2 CASRKTGAYASSYNSPLHF
- TRBV4-1 CASSQAAGTGMNTEAFF
- TRBV10-3 CAISEPFGATEAFF
- TRBV5-4 CASSLVLQGGSDEQYF
- TRBV11-2 CASSRTFGSYNSPLHF